Each of the 30 T cell receptor beta chains below was sequenced from the same sample in a study of neoadjuvant anti-PD-1 for oral cavity cancer (dated by TCRdb to the early 2020s). Library construction relied on the immunoSEQ multiplex PCR assay. TCRdb mirrors the immuneACCESS table, restricted to in-frame sequences. Some clones are absent from its copies; in checked studies, under half trace to an unresolved V gene, and the reason for the others is unknown. This sample lists some 15,000 clones; about 67% were detected once. The top ten clonotypes cover around 2.5% of the sample. The meaning of the sample's time point label: before neoadjuvant nivolumab. The sample consisted of PBMCs, taken before nivolumab (anti-PD-1) treatment. These receptors were obtained from a person aged 40 to 85 with oral cavity squamous cell carcinoma.

This chain connects TRBV29-1 to TRBJ2-5, with D tentatively TRBD1 (5 bases). CDR1 is SQVTM, CDR2 ANQGSEA, per germline. The CDR3 contains 14 residues. Trimming removed 7 bases at V and 2 bases at J, with 17 bases between. The CDR3 reads CSAPEGAIQETQYF. CDR3 nucleotide sequence: TGCAGCGCCCCGGAAGGGGCGATACAAGAGACCCAGTACTTC.

This clone has more than one count but fewer than ten. The V and J genes are TRBV7-6 and TRBJ2-1, with 13 positions matching TRBD2. CDR1 is SGHVS, CDR2 FNYEAQ, per germline. The V and J ends lost 3 bases and 2 bases, in that order; junction bases with no gene match: 1. The CDR3 runs 16 residues. CDR3 DNA: TGTGCCAGCAGCTTTGGACTAGCGGGAGCCTACAATGAGCAGTTCTTC. It is translated as CASSFGLAGAYNEQFF. The full variable domain, with the rest looked up from reference TRBV7-6 and TRBJ2-1, is GAGVSQSPRYKVTKRGQDVALRCDPISGHVSLYWYRQALGQGPEFLTYFNYEAQQDKSGLPNDRFSAERPEGSISTLTIQRTEQRDSAMYRCASSFGLAGAYNEQFFGPGTRLTVL.

This chain joins TRBV9 and TRBJ2-3, with no clear D. The CDR3 has 16 residues. The V end lost 0 bases, the J end lost 2 bases, and 13 bases lay between the germline ends. The germline CDR1 and CDR2 sequences are SGDLS and YYNGEE. The CDR3 DNA reads TGTGCCAGCAGCGTAGGACTTTCTCCGCACACAGATACGCAGTATTTT. This encodes CASSVGLSPHTDTQYF.

Turning to this clone: A junction boundary mismatches the germline segment, possibly from a read error. The sample carries other DNA sequences with the same CDR3. The V call is TRBV6-6, the J call TRBJ2-7; TRBD2 matches at 9 bases. The CDR3 has 16 residues. Germline V gene data show CDR1 as MNHNY and CDR2 as SVGAGI (reference sequence). CDR3 in DNA: TGTGCTAGCAGTTACTCGATGGCTAGCGGGAACTACGAGCAGTACTTC. Translating gives CASSYSMASGNYEQYF.

CDR3 region: CASSLASGRRETQYF. In DNA, the CDR3 is TGTGCCAGCAGCTTAGCCAGCGGGAGACGCGAGACCCAGTACTTC. V usage is TRBV7-8 and J usage is TRBJ2-5; 8 bases fit TRBD2. Trimming at V came to 0 bases and at J to 5 bases, leaving 5 bases not matched to a gene. Germline lookup yields CDR1 SGHVS and CDR2 FQNEAQ. The CDR3 is made up of 15 amino acids.

The chain is built from TRBV5-1 and TRBJ2-1; TRBD2 matches 9 bases. Germline-derived CDR1 and CDR2 are SGHRS and YFSETQ. The CDR3 loop spans 15 amino acids. V shed 3 bases, J shed 7 bases, and the junction held 8 bases outside the gene matches. CDR3 protein: CASSSGLARTNEQFF. The CDR3 nucleotides read TGCGCCAGCAGCTCGGGACTAGCCAGAACAAATGAGCAGTTCTTC.

V gene TRBV4-1 combines with J gene TRBJ2-1; 11 bases map to TRBD2. Germline CDR1 and CDR2: MGHRA and YSYEKL. CDR3 size: 20 residues. The J segment lost 0 bases and the V segment lost 1 base, leaving 11 bases of the junction unmatched. The CDR3 nucleotides are TGCGCCAGCAGCCAAGGAATAGCGGGAGGGCCCTCGAGCTCCTACAATGAGCAGTTCTTC. Translation: CASSQGIAGGPSSSYNEQFF.

This chain links TRBV6-1 with TRBJ1-2; TRBD1 is a possible D gene (5 bases). The CDR3 runs 15 residues. Trimming stripped 4 bases from V and 0 bases from J, with 12 bases between. CDR1 is MNHNS and CDR2 is SASEGT in the germline V gene. The CDR3 DNA follows: TGTGCCAGCAGTGCGGACAACGGAGCTAACTATGGCTACACCTTC. The encoded protein is CASSADNGANYGYTF.

V and J are TRBV5-6 and TRBJ1-4; D gene ambiguous. Trimming removed 1 base at V and 8 bases at J, with 15 bases between. The CDR3 sequence is 15 residues long. Per the germline V gene, CDR1 is SGHDT and CDR2 is YYEEEE. In DNA form, the CDR3 reads TGTGCCAGCAGCTTGACGGGGAAGGAAGGGGAAAAACTGTTTTTT. Its protein is CASSLTGKEGEKLFF.

This clone occurred a few times. This rearrangement joins TRBV12-5 to TRBJ1-2, with D possibly matching TRBD1 (5 bases). CDR3 length: 12 residues. Germline assignment: CDR1 LGHNT and CDR2 FRNRAP. V shed 3 bases and J shed 4 bases, with 6 bases lying between them. CDR3 nucleotides: TGTGCTAGTGGTTTTGGGGGCTATGGCTACACCTTC. The encoded protein is CASGFGGYGYTF. The full variable domain, rest sourced from reference TRBV12-5 and TRBJ1-2, is DARVTQTPRHKVTEMGQEVTMRCQPILGHNTVFWYRQTMMQGLELLAYFRNRAPLDDSGMPKDRFSAEMPDATLATLKIQPSEPRDSAVYFCASGFGGYGYTFGSGTRLTVV.

This clone has only a few counts. The V and J genes are TRBV7-3 and TRBJ2-2; D is ambiguous. This CDR3 comprises 14 residues. V was pared by 3 bases and J by 6 bases, with 11 bases between. Germline assignment: CDR1 SGHTA and CDR2 FQGTGA. The CDR3 loop reads CASSFSLGPGELFF. CDR3 nucleotides: TGTGCCAGCAGCTTCAGTCTAGGGCCCGGGGAGCTGTTTTTT.

In its sample, this clone was seen a few times. The genes are TRBV5-1 and TRBJ2-3; TRBD2 agrees at 10 bases. The ends lost 0 bases at V and 3 bases at J; junction bases unmatched: 1. Germline CDR1 is SGHRS and CDR2 is YFSETQ. The CDR3 spans 15 residues. As DNA, the CDR3 is TGCGCCAGCAGCTTGGGACTAGCGGGTACAGATACGCAGTATTTT. Residues: CASSLGLAGTDTQYF.

The V gene is TRBV10-3, the J gene TRBJ2-7, with D hard to call. Germline V lookup: CDR1 ENHRY, CDR2 SYGVKD. This CDR3 spans 13 amino acids. Trimming took 0 bases from V and 6 from J, leaving 9 bases between them. CDR3 in amino acids: CAISESSPFEQYF. CDR3 DNA sequence: TGTGCCATCAGTGAGTCGAGCCCCTTCGAGCAGTACTTC.

The chain combines TRBV7-8 with TRBJ2-1; TRBD2 aligns across 8 bases. Germline loops: CDR1 SGHVS, CDR2 FQNEAQ. V shed 7 bases and J 5 bases; nucleotides not matched to a gene: 13. CDR3 length equals 16 residues. CDR3 loop: CASTLLKSGSHNEQFF. CDR3 DNA: TGTGCCAGCACCCTGTTGAAGAGCGGGAGTCACAATGAGCAGTTCTTC.

The rearrangement links TRBV5-3 to TRBJ2-7, with 7 bases fitting TRBD2. TRBV5-3 is designated an ORF whose function remains uncertain. The V segment lost 7 bases and the J segment 7 bases; nucleotides outside the gene matches: 14. This CDR3 comprises 14 residues. This CDR3 is CARGPNRLGGEQYF. In DNA form, the CDR3 reads TGTGCCAGAGGACCTAACAGACTGGGAGGGGAGCAGTACTTC.

The chain employs TRBV5-4 and TRBJ2-2; D ambiguous. V was trimmed by 4 bases and J by 0 bases, leaving 4 bases between them. The V gene's germline CDR1 is SGHNT and CDR2 YYREEE (reference sequence). This CDR3 is built from 13 residues. The CDR3 region is CASSPANTGELFF. The CDR3, as DNA: TGTGCCAGCAGCCCCGCGAACACCGGGGAGCTGTTTTTT.

The chain has TRBV7-8 and TRBJ1-5; unclear D gene. Germline CDR1 is SGHVS and CDR2 is FQNEAQ. The CDR3 runs to 15 residues. Trimming stripped 3 bases from V and 2 bases from J, with 11 bases between. The CDR3 region is CASSLQVVGNQPQHF. The CDR3, as DNA: TGTGCCAGCAGCTTGCAGGTAGTGGGCAATCAGCCCCAGCATTTT. The full variable domain, its missing parts supplied by reference TRBV7-8 and TRBJ1-5, is GAGVSQSPRYKVAKRGQDVALRCDPISGHVSLFWYQQALGQGPEFLTYFQNEAQLDKSGLPSDRFFAERPEGSVSTLKIQRTQQEDSAVYLCASSLQVVGNQPQHFGDGTRLSIL.

There are a few counts of this clone. This sequence joins TRBV19 and TRBJ2-7; possible D gene TRBD2, 6 bases. Germline CDR1 LNHDA, CDR2 SQIVND (reference sequence). V was trimmed by 3 bases and J by 0 bases, leaving 9 bases between them. The CDR3 is 14 residues long. The CDR3 region is CASSIQGGSYEQYF. CDR3 nucleotides: TGTGCCAGTAGTATCCAGGGAGGCTCCTACGAGCAGTACTTC.

The gene calls are TRBV25-1 and TRBJ2-3; D remains ambiguous. Trimming stripped 10 bases from V and 4 bases from J, with 12 bases between. This CDR3 has 12 residues. Germline V gene lookup returns CDR1 MGHDK and CDR2 SYGVNS. Written as DNA, the CDR3 is TGTGCCACCTCCCAGACTGCAGATACGCAGTATTTT. Amino acids: CATSQTADTQYF.

This chain uses TRBV11-2 with TRBJ1-4; 10 bases line up with TRBD1. V was pared by 4 bases and J by 8 bases, with 4 bases of the junction left unmatched. Germline-derived CDR1 and CDR2 are SGHAT and FQNNGV. The CDR3 covers 14 residues. As DNA, the CDR3 is TGTGCCAGCAGCTGGGGACAGGGGTACGAAAAACTGTTTTTT. Encoded protein: CASSWGQGYEKLFF.

CDR3 DNA sequence: TGTGCCAGCAGCCAGGGGATTGGGAGCACAGATACGCAGTATTTT. This codes for CASSQGIGSTDTQYF. The genes are TRBV7-9 and TRBJ2-3; D perhaps matches TRBD1 (6 bases). Germline CDR1 SEHNR, CDR2 FQNEAQ (reference sequence). V was shortened by 5 bases and J by 0 bases, with 12 bases between the two germline ends. The CDR3 is 15 residues long.

The CDR3 loop is CASSLAGGSYEQYF. The CDR3 nucleotides are TGTGCCAGCAGCTTGGCTGGGGGCTCCTACGAGCAGTACTTC. This chain connects TRBV5-4 to TRBJ2-7; D is tentatively TRBD1 or TRBD2 (5 bases each). The CDR3 runs 14 residues. Germline V gene data show CDR1 as SGHNT and CDR2 as YYREEE (reference sequence). V shed 0 bases and J shed 0 bases, with 7 bases lying between them.

This chain connects TRBV30 to TRBJ1-2; 7 nucleotides line up with TRBD1. The CDR3 is 17 amino acids. The germline V gene encodes CDR1 GTSNPN and CDR2 SVGIG (reference sequence). V lost 8 bases, J lost 8 bases, and 26 bases stayed unmatched. CDR3 loop: CAPLVQGDKRLVYGYTF. The CDR3 DNA sequence: TGTGCCCCCCTAGTGCAGGGGGACAAGAGGTTAGTCTACGGCTACACCTTC.

This clone was seen a handful of times. The gene calls are TRBV19 and TRBJ2-7; 8 bases are a match to TRBD2. CDR1 LNHDA and CDR2 SQIVND come from the germline V gene (reference sequence). The ends lost 5 bases at V and 4 bases at J; junction bases unmatched: 13. This CDR3 spans 16 amino acids. The CDR3 DNA sequence: TGTGCCAGTAGTCCCGCCCGGTTAGCGGGACGGTACGAGCAGTACTTC. It is translated as CASSPARLAGRYEQYF.

J is TRBJ2-1 and V is TRBV5-1, with D unresolved. The germline CDR1 and CDR2 sequences are SGHRS and YFSETQ. The CDR3 loop spans 14 amino acids. With 0 bases removed from V and 3 bases from J, the gap between germline ends came to 7 bases. The CDR3 nucleotides read TGCGCCAGCAGCTTGGATCCTAACTACAATGAGCAGTTCTTC. Encoded protein: CASSLDPNYNEQFF.

This chain links TRBV30 with TRBJ2-1, with a weak D call TRBD2 (5 bases). V lost 2 bases and J 5 bases, leaving 13 bases between the germline ends. CDR3 length: 14 amino acids. Germline V CDR1 and CDR2: GTSNPN, SVGIG (reference sequence). CDR3 nucleotides: TGTGCCTGGAGTCAGTCCCGGACTCACAATGAGCAGTTCTTC. Translating it yields CAWSQSRTHNEQFF.

The chain employs TRBV25-1 and TRBJ2-3; TRBD1 agrees at 7 bases. This CDR3 spans 14 amino acids. V trimming: 4 bases; J trimming: 3 bases; junction bases outside the gene matches: 4. Germline CDR1 and CDR2: MGHDK and SYGVNS. The CDR3 is CASSVTGATDTQYF. The CDR3 DNA reads TGTGCCAGCAGTGTCACAGGGGCGACAGATACGCAGTATTTT. Full variable domain (rest looked up from reference TRBV25-1 and TRBJ2-3): EADIYQTPRYLVIGTGKKITLECSQTMGHDKMYWYQQDPGMELHLIHYSYGVNSTEKGDLSSESTVSRIRTEHFPLTLESARPSHTSQYLCASSVTGATDTQYFGPGTRLTVL.

This clone was counted a few times. The CDR3 DNA follows: TGTGCCACCAGCAGAGATCCGGGGGAAAAACTGTTTTTT. This gives the protein CATSRDPGEKLFF. The rearrangement joins TRBV15 to TRBJ1-4; D call uncertain. CDR1 is LNHNV, CDR2 YYDKDF, per germline (reference sequence). The CDR3 sequence is 13 residues long. V was trimmed by 0 bases and J by 8 bases, leaving 7 bases between them.

V and J are TRBV10-1 and TRBJ2-1; 11 bases fit TRBD2. Germline values: CDR1 WNHNN, CDR2 SYGVQD (reference sequence). This CDR3 spans 14 amino acids. V shed 4 bases and J 8 bases; nucleotides not matched to a gene: 4. For the CDR3, the DNA is TGCGCCAGCAGTGGAGGACTAGCGGGCGATGAGCAGTTCTTC. It is translated as CASSGGLAGDEQFF.

This clone was seen a single time. The J gene is TRBJ2-2, the V gene TRBV2; D is possibly TRBD2 (6 bases). The CDR3 is 13 residues long. CDR1 is SNHLY, CDR2 FYNNEI, per germline. V lost 8 bases and J lost 4, with 11 bases in between. CDR3 sequence reads: CASHRDSTGELFF. The CDR3 DNA reads as TGTGCCAGCCACCGGGACTCCACCGGGGAGCTGTTTTTT. Full variable domain (rest looked up from reference TRBV2 and TRBJ2-2): EPEVTQTPSHQVTQMGQEVILRCVPISNHLYFYWYRQILGQKVEFLVSFYNNEISEKSEIFDDQFSVERPDGSNFTLKIRSTKLEDSAMYFCASHRDSTGELFFGEGSRLTVL.